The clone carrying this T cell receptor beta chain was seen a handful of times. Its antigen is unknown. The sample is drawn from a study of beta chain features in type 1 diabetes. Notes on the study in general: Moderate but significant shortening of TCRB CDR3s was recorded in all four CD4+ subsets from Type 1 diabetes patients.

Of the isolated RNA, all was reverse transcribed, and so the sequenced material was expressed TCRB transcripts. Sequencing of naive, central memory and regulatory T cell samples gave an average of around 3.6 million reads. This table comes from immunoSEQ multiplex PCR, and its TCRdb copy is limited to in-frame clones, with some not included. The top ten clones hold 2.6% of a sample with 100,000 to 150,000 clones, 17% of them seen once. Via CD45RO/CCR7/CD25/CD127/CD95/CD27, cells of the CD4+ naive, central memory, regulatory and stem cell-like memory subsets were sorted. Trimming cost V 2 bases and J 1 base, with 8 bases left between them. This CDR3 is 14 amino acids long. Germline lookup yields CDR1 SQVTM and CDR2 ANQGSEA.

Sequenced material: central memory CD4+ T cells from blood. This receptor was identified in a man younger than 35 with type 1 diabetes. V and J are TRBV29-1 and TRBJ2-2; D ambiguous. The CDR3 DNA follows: TGCAGCGTTGAAAGCCAGCAGAACACCGGGGAGCTGTTTTTT. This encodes CSVESQQNTGELFF.